The 14 T cell receptor beta chains in this list originate from one sample, sequenced in a study of blood T cell repertoires in COVID-19. The protocol was immunoSEQ multiplex PCR, while the TCRdb copy is restricted to in-frame clones and leaves out a portion. The sample lists about 240,000 clones, about nine tenths occurring once. Input material: peripheral blood. These receptors came from a man in his sixties who had recovered from COVID-19.

The chain combines TRBV10-2 with TRBJ1-2; 9 positions agree with TRBD1. The CDR3 is 19 residues long. V was clipped by 2 bases and J by 4 bases; unmatched bases: 17. Germline values: CDR1 WSHSY, CDR2 SAAADI. CDR3 DNA sequence: TGCGCCAGCAGTGAGAACGAAGACCCCGGGACAGGGTTCAGCTATGGCTACACCTTC. Protein product: CASSENEDPGTGFSYGYTF.

The table lists this clone with a count of one. CDR3 in amino acids: CASSLEGGGAYNEQFF. The CDR3 nucleotides are TGTGCCAGCAGCTTAGAGGGCGGGGGGGCCTACAATGAGCAGTTCTTC. The gene calls are TRBV7-8 and TRBJ2-1; TRBD2 aligns across 9 bases. The CDR3 contains 16 residues. CDR1 and CDR2 from the germline V gene are SGHVS and FQNEAQ. V lost 1 base to trimming and J lost 2 bases; unmatched junction nucleotides: 3.

The chain links TRBV4-1 to TRBJ1-6; D is possibly TRBD1 (6 bases). Germline loops: CDR1 MGHRA, CDR2 YSYEKL. Trimming took 3 bases from V and 4 from J, leaving 16 bases between them. This CDR3 comprises 17 residues. The CDR3 is CASSHRGGQTYNSPLHF. The DNA for the CDR3 is TGCGCCAGCAGCCACCGAGGAGGACAGACGTATAATTCACCCCTCCACTTT.

The rearrangement joins TRBV6-5 to TRBJ1-2; 9 positions agree with TRBD1. The CDR3 runs 14 residues. Unmatched junction bases numbered 5, after V lost 6 bases and J lost 3 bases. The germline gives CDR1 MNHEY, CDR2 SVGAGI. The CDR3 loop reads CASRPQGADYGYTF. The CDR3 coding sequence is TGTGCCAGCAGACCACAGGGGGCGGACTATGGCTACACCTTC.

V gene TRBV19 combines with J gene TRBJ1-6; 7 bases align to TRBD1. The germline CDR1 and CDR2 sequences are LNHDA and SQIVND (reference sequence). The CDR3 runs to 15 residues. V was clipped by 7 bases and J by 9 bases; unmatched bases: 12. The CDR3 nucleotides read TGTGCCAGTAAAACGACAGGGCTCGCGGTTTCACCCCTCCACTTT. It encodes CASKTTGLAVSPLHF.

V and J are TRBV27 and TRBJ2-3; a weak D match, TRBD2 (5 bases). The CDR3 spans 16 residues. The V gene lost 7 bases and the J gene lost 2 bases, with 19 bases spanning the gap. CDR1 and CDR2 from the germline V gene are MNHEY and SMNVEV (reference sequence). The CDR3: CASKNGERSPTDTQYF. CDR3 DNA sequence: TGTGCCAGCAAAAACGGGGAGCGGAGTCCCACAGATACGCAGTATTTT.

This chain's CDR3 is CASSLPGQGVEQYF. The DNA of the CDR3 is TGTGCCAGCAGCCTTCCGGGACAGGGAGTCGAGCAGTACTTC. This chain connects TRBV3-1 (or the pseudogene TRBV3-2) to TRBJ2-7; 9 nucleotides match TRBD1. Germline assignment: CDR1 LGHDT and CDR2 YNNKEL (reference sequence). Trimming cost V 4 bases and J 6 bases; bases outside gene matches: 7. This CDR3 is 14 amino acids long.

The chain is built from TRBV7-2 and TRBJ1-5, with 8 positions matching TRBD1. CDR1 is SGHTA and CDR2 is FQGNSA in the germline V gene. The CDR3 runs 15 residues. With 5 bases clipped from V and 5 bases from J, the junction kept 8 bases outside the gene matches. The CDR3 reads CASSRRTGIDQPQHF. DNA of the CDR3: TGTGCCAGCAGCCGTCGGACAGGGATCGATCAGCCCCAGCATTTT.

This sequence joins TRBV28 and TRBJ1-2; tentative D call: TRBD1 (5 bases). Trimming pared 2 bases from V and 13 bases from J, leaving 20 bases between. The CDR3 extends over 14 amino acids. Germline V gene data show CDR1 as MDHEN and CDR2 as SYDVKM. The CDR3 protein is CASSLGGQGKVSTF. The CDR3 bases are TGTGCCAGCAGTTTAGGTGGGCAGGGAAAAGTTTCCACCTTC.

The chain is built from TRBV6-1 and TRBJ2-3, with TRBD2 identical over 13 bases. There are 15 residues in the CDR3. J gave up 3 bases and V 3 bases, and 0 bases lay outside the gene matches. Germline loops: CDR1 MNHNS, CDR2 SASEGT. CDR3 DNA: TGTGCCAGCAGTGAGACTAGCGGGGGGACAGATACGCAGTATTTT. Translated, it gives CASSETSGGTDTQYF.

A few counts support this clone. The chain recombines TRBV19 with TRBJ1-5; D gene unclear. CDR3 length: 16 residues. The V end lost 3 bases, the J end lost 0 bases, and 12 bases lay between the germline ends. Per the germline V gene, CDR1 is LNHDA and CDR2 is SQIVND (reference sequence). The chain's CDR3 is CASSIFGRGSNQPQHF. CDR3 sequence (DNA): TGTGCCAGTAGTATTTTCGGCAGAGGTAGCAATCAGCCCCAGCATTTT.

V gene TRBV28 combines with J gene TRBJ2-7; D possibly corresponds to TRBD1 (8 bases). CDR3 length: 17 residues. The V end was cut by 11 bases, the J end by 3 bases, with 29 bases between. Germline-derived CDR1 and CDR2 are MDHEN and SYDVKM. CDR3 region: CAGTGGAAGDQVYEQYV. In nucleotides, the CDR3 is TGTGCCGGAACAGGGGGAGCTGCGGGGGACCAGGTCTACGAGCAGTACGTC.

This clone has only a few counts. This chain uses TRBV9 with TRBJ2-3, with D unclear. Germline CDR1 SGDLS, CDR2 YYNGEE. Trimming pared 0 bases from V and 0 bases from J, leaving 8 bases between. This CDR3 contains 15 residues. CDR3 DNA: TGTGCCAGCAGCGTAGCCCAGTCTAGCACAGATACGCAGTATTTT. As protein: CASSVAQSSTDTQYF. Full variable domain (remainder filled in from reference TRBV9 and TRBJ2-3): DSGVTQTPKHLITATGQRVTLRCSPRSGDLSVYWYQQSLDQGLQFLIQYYNGEERAKGNILERFSAQQFPDLHSELNLSSLELGDSALYFCASSVAQSSTDTQYFGPGTRLTVL.

The gene calls are TRBV18 and TRBJ1-5; 8 positions match TRBD1. This CDR3 is built from 19 residues. Germline V gives CDR1 KGHSH, CDR2 LQKENI. The J segment lost 1 base and the V segment lost 4 bases, leaving 15 bases of the junction unmatched. CDR3 protein: CASSLSGPQGAPSNQPQHF. Written as DNA, the CDR3 is TGTGCCAGCTCACTTTCCGGACCTCAGGGGGCCCCCAGCAATCAGCCCCAGCATTTT. The variable domain in full, with the rest retrieved from reference TRBV18 and TRBJ1-5, is NAGVMQNPRHLVRRRGQEARLRCSPMKGHSHVYWYRQLPEEGLKFMVYLQKENIIDESGMPKERFSAEFPKEGPSILRIQQVVRGDSAAYFCASSLSGPQGAPSNQPQHFGDGTRLSIL.